These 27 T cell receptor beta chains share one sample of origin, sequenced in a study of blood T cell repertoires in COVID-19. Measured with immunoSEQ multiplex PCR; TCRdb has only the in-frame clones, and not every one. The table lists 180,000 or so clones, around nine tenths of them singletons. Input material: peripheral blood. The receptors derive from a man aged 40-50 years with acute or convalescent COVID-19.

This sequence joins TRBV30 and TRBJ1-2, with 10 positions matching TRBD1. CDR3 length: 12 amino acids. Unmatched junction bases numbered 5, after V lost 2 bases and J lost 11 bases. CDR1 is GTSNPN and CDR2 is SVGIG in the germline V gene (reference sequence). The CDR3 reads CAWSSRTGGYTF. The CDR3 nucleotides read TGTGCCTGGAGTTCGAGGACAGGGGGGTACACCTTC.

J is TRBJ1-1 and V is TRBV5-1, with a possible D match to TRBD1 (6 bases). The germline CDR1 and CDR2 sequences are SGHRS and YFSETQ. This CDR3 contains 14 residues. Trimming pared 0 bases from V and 5 bases from J, leaving 11 bases between. The CDR3 protein is CASSLARQATEAFF. The CDR3 DNA reads as TGCGCCAGCAGCTTGGCCAGACAGGCGACTGAAGCTTTCTTT.

The CDR3 reads CASRPGGAKNIQYF. The CDR3 bases are TGTGCCAGCAGACCAGGAGGAGCCAAAAACATTCAGTACTTC. The V call is TRBV21-1, the J call TRBJ2-4; the table's D call of TRBD2 was not tested on the DNA. TRBV21-1 is annotated as a pseudogene. The CDR3 is 14 residues long.

The rearrangement joins TRBV28 to TRBJ2-3, with D possibly matching TRBD2 (6 bases). The germline V and J ends were trimmed by 9 bases and 2 bases, with 9 bases remaining between them. The CDR3 runs 12 residues. Germline CDR1 reads MDHEN; CDR2 reads SYDVKM. This chain's CDR3 is CASGRTTDTQYF. In nucleotides, the CDR3 is TGTGCCAGTGGGAGGACCACAGATACGCAGTATTTT.

A remark on this clone: An end of the junction differs from the germline gene, which may be a read error. V is TRBV7-2 and J is TRBJ2-5; no clear D. Germline V gives CDR1 SGHTA, CDR2 FQGNSA. This CDR3 has 14 amino acids. The CDR3 is CASSLGQALASSHF. As DNA, the CDR3 is TGTGCCAGCAGCTTAGGTCAGGCTTTGGCGTCAAGTCACTTC.

With respect to this clone: At one boundary the junction diverges from the germline segment, which might be a read error. The chain recombines TRBV12-3 or TRBV12-4 with TRBJ2-7, with D possibly matching TRBD2 (6 bases). CDR3 length: 12 residues. This CDR3 reads CASSLLSGTGDF. In nucleotides, the CDR3 is TGTGCCAGCAGTTTATTATCCGGGACGGGAGACTTC.

This rearrangement joins TRBV12-2 to TRBJ1-5. TRBV12-2 counts as a pseudogene. There are 16 residues in the CDR3. The CDR3 DNA reads TGTGCAAGTCGCTTAAAGCCGGGACCGGGGGATCAGCCCCAGCATTTT. It codes for CASRLKPGPGDQPQHF.

V usage is TRBV9 and J usage is TRBJ1-6, with 7 nucleotides matching TRBD1. Germline trimming cut 7 bases from V and 5 bases from J; bases unmatched to any gene: 6. Germline assignment: CDR1 SGDLS and CDR2 YYNGEE. This CDR3 is built from 14 residues. The CDR3 loop is CASHRDSDNSPLHF. The CDR3 region has the DNA TGTGCCAGCCACCGGGACAGTGATAATTCACCCCTCCACTTT.

This clone was counted between two and nine times. The gene calls are TRBV7-9 and TRBJ1-1; TRBD1 agrees at 9 bases. The V segment lost 6 bases and the J segment 3 bases; nucleotides outside the gene matches: 8. CDR1 and CDR2 (germline): SEHNR, FQNEAQ (reference sequence). The CDR3 totals 15 residues. CDR3 sequence (DNA): TGTGCCAGCAGGGATACAGGGGGCAGGGACACTGAAGCTTTCTTT. Residues: CASRDTGGRDTEAFF.

A note on this clone: At one end, the junction sequence differs from germline, possibly due to a read error. The chain joins TRBV19 to TRBJ2-2, with 7 bases aligning to TRBD1. Germline V gene sequence: CDR1 LNHDA, CDR2 SQIVND (reference sequence). This CDR3 has 16 residues. The CDR3 is CASSIGGRGNTGELFF. CDR3 coding DNA: TGTGCCAGTAGTATCGGTGGCAGGGGGAACACCGGGGAGCTATTTTTT.

The V and J genes are TRBV11-2 and TRBJ1-5; unclear D gene. Trimming removed 4 bases at V and 0 bases at J, with 10 bases between. The CDR3 has 15 amino acids. The germline CDR1 and CDR2 sequences are SGHAT and FQNNGV. The CDR3 is CASSWEGNSNQPQHF. As DNA, the CDR3 is TGTGCCAGCAGCTGGGAGGGTAATAGCAATCAGCCCCAGCATTTT.

This chain connects TRBV7-9 to TRBJ2-3; tentatively, D is TRBD2 (6 bases). Trimming removed 3 bases from V and 2 bases from J, with 21 bases in between. CDR3 size: 18 residues. The germline gives CDR1 SEHNR, CDR2 FQNEAQ (reference sequence). The CDR3 region has the DNA TGTGCCAGCAGCTTGGGGTCGGGCTGGGGAGGTAACACAGATACGCAGTATTTT. It encodes CASSLGSGWGGNTDTQYF.

V gene TRBV3-1 (or the pseudogene TRBV3-2) combines with J gene TRBJ2-1; D might be TRBD2 (6 bases). The CDR3 has 16 residues. V lost 4 bases and J 0 bases, leaving 13 bases between the germline ends. Germline assignment: CDR1 LGHDT and CDR2 YNNKEL (reference sequence). CDR3 in amino acids: CASSPWDSSSYNEQFF. The CDR3 DNA is TGTGCCAGCAGCCCGTGGGACTCCAGCTCCTACAATGAGCAGTTCTTC.

The chain links TRBV11-1 to TRBJ1-2; maybe TRBD1 (5 bases). CDR1 is SGHAT, CDR2 FQDESV, per germline (reference sequence). Deletions cut 5 bases from V and 4 bases from J, with 11 bases between. The CDR3 is 13 residues long. CDR3: CASSPQGSYGYTF. In DNA, the CDR3 is TGTGCCAGCAGCCCGCAGGGTAGCTATGGCTACACCTTC.

This chain connects TRBV24-1 to TRBJ2-1; TRBD2 might be the D (6 bases). CDR1 is KGHDR and CDR2 is SFDVKD in the germline V gene. The CDR3 extends over 16 amino acids. The V end was cut by 3 bases, the J end by 1 base, with 12 bases between. CDR3 sequence reads: CATSDARGLSYNEQFF. The CDR3 DNA follows: TGTGCCACCAGTGATGCACGGGGACTTTCCTACAATGAGCAGTTCTTC.

The chain has TRBV15 and TRBJ2-2, with D perhaps TRBD1 (5 bases). The CDR3 has 17 residues. Germline CDR1 and CDR2: LNHNV and YYDKDF (reference sequence). V lost 1 base to trimming and J lost 2 bases, with 14 bases between them. DNA for the CDR3: TGTGCCACCAGCAGAGTTACAGGTCCCGTAAACACCGGGGAGCTGTTTTTT. Its translation: CATSRVTGPVNTGELFF.

The chain links TRBV11-3 to TRBJ2-3; 11 bases match TRBD2. Germline V gene sequence: CDR1 SGHNT, CDR2 YENEEA. CDR3 size: 16 residues. V gave up 5 bases and J gave up 3 bases; unmatched junction bases: 7. The CDR3, as DNA: TGTGCCAGCAGCGCCCTAGCGGGGGGCCGTACAGATACGCAGTATTTT. Translating it yields CASSALAGGRTDTQYF.

The V gene is TRBV3-1 (or the pseudogene TRBV3-2), the J gene TRBJ1-1; D perhaps matches TRBD1 (6 bases). The CDR3 loop spans 15 amino acids. Trimming took off 4 bases at V and 5 bases at J, with 17 bases between the two ends. The germline V gene encodes CDR1 LGHDT and CDR2 YNNKEL (reference sequence). The CDR3 sequence: CASSRKAGVGTEAFF. The CDR3 region has the DNA TGTGCCAGCAGCCGAAAGGCAGGGGTAGGGACTGAAGCTTTCTTT.

The chain carries TRBV7-9 and TRBJ2-7; a weak D match, TRBD1 (6 bases). V lost 5 bases and J lost 5, with 13 bases in between. CDR1 SEHNR and CDR2 FQNEAQ come from the germline V gene (reference sequence). The CDR3 covers 13 residues. The chain's CDR3 is CASSTPGADEQYF. As DNA, the CDR3 is TGTGCCAGCAGCACCCCAGGGGCGGACGAGCAGTACTTC.

This chain joins TRBV24-1 and TRBJ2-1; D ambiguous. There are 15 residues in the CDR3. Trimming left V 5 bases short and J 0 bases short, with 10 bases between. CDR1 is KGHDR, CDR2 SFDVKD, per germline. This chain's CDR3 is CATSAARPSYNEQFF. Written as DNA, the CDR3 is TGTGCCACCAGTGCTGCGCGGCCCTCCTACAATGAGCAGTTCTTC.

This sequence joins TRBV2 and TRBJ2-2, with TRBD1 as a possible D gene (6 bases). Germline loops: CDR1 SNHLY, CDR2 FYNNEI. The V end lost 5 bases, the J end lost 4 bases, and 11 bases lay between the germline ends. CDR3 length: 14 residues. DNA for the CDR3: TGTGCCAGCAGTCCTGACAGGCCCACCGGGGAGCTGTTTTTT. As protein: CASSPDRPTGELFF.

The V call is TRBV2, the J call TRBJ1-2, with 7 nucleotides matching TRBD1. The CDR3 covers 12 residues. V lost 11 bases, J lost 6 bases, and 9 bases stayed unmatched. CDR1 and CDR2 (germline): SNHLY, FYNNEI. CDR3 sequence: CAGNRGEDGYTF. In DNA form, the CDR3 reads TGTGCCGGCAACAGGGGTGAGGATGGCTACACCTTC.

The chain links TRBV28 to TRBJ1-2, with 8 positions matching TRBD1. The CDR3 loop spans 11 amino acids. Germline V gene data show CDR1 as MDHEN and CDR2 as SYDVKM. J lost 4 bases, V lost 11 bases, and 3 bases had no gene match. CDR3 sequence: CAATGGYGYTF. CDR3 in DNA: TGTGCCGCTACAGGGGGCTATGGCTACACCTTC.

This chain uses TRBV7-2 with TRBJ2-5, with a tentative D call TRBD2 (6 bases). From germline, CDR1 is SGHTA and CDR2 FQGNSA. This CDR3 is 13 amino acids long. V lost 5 bases to trimming and J lost 4 bases, with 11 bases between them. This CDR3 is CASSVGLLETQYF. The CDR3 nucleotides read TGTGCCAGCAGCGTTGGACTATTAGAGACCCAGTACTTC.

The chain joins TRBV5-1 to TRBJ2-5; 9 bases match TRBD2. The germline V gene encodes CDR1 SGHRS and CDR2 YFSETQ. Trimming took 4 bases from V and 4 from J; bases not matched to a gene: 8. This CDR3 has 15 residues. The CDR3 DNA is TGCGCCAGCAGCCAAATCAGCGGGGGGCGAGAGACCCAGTACTTC. Translated: CASSQISGGRETQYF.

This rearrangement joins TRBV9 to TRBJ1-1; D is perhaps TRBD1 (6 bases). The CDR3 consists of 14 residues. CDR1 SGDLS and CDR2 YYNGEE come from the germline V gene. Trimming took off 9 bases at V and 2 bases at J, with 17 bases between the two ends. The CDR3 coding sequence is TGTGCCAACGACCCGGGACAAGGAAACACTGAAGCTTTCTTT. Translated: CANDPGQGNTEAFF.

The rearrangement uses TRBV7-2 and TRBJ1-2; D is uncertain. CDR1 and CDR2 (germline): SGHTA, FQGNSA. V lost 4 bases and J 8 bases, leaving 14 bases between the germline ends. The CDR3 covers 13 residues. The CDR3 here is CASSSFTGYGYTF. CDR3 DNA sequence: TGTGCCAGCAGCTCCTTTACGGGGTACGGCTACACCTTC.